Shown below are 28 T cell receptor beta chains from a single sample sequenced in a study of blood T cell repertoires in COVID-19. TCRdb's copy holds only in-frame clones and misses some; the assay was immunoSEQ multiplex PCR. Of 300,000 to 450,000 clones listed, about 90% were seen once; the top ten hold approximately 1.2%. The specimen sequenced was PBMCs or T cells enriched from blood (not recorded which). These receptor sequences come from a man aged 25-40 years who had recovered from COVID-19.

The chain is built from TRBV30 and TRBJ1-2; 9 nucleotides agree with TRBD1. The CDR3 is 15 amino acids. In germline, CDR1 is GTSNPN, CDR2 SVGIG (reference sequence). J lost 6 bases, V lost 0 bases, and 8 bases had no gene match. As DNA, the CDR3 is TGTGCCTGGAGTGTCGACAGGGGGGACCTGGATGGCTACACCTTC. Amino acids: CAWSVDRGDLDGYTF.

This clone was detected only once. The chain is built from TRBV7-2 and TRBJ2-1; weak D call: TRBD2 (6 bases). Germline V CDR1 and CDR2: SGHTA, FQGNSA. Trimming shortened V by 5 bases and J by 6 bases, and 17 bases separated the two germline ends. The CDR3 sequence is 15 residues long. The CDR3 loop is CASSKARLEGNEQFF. CDR3 sequence (DNA): TGTGCCAGCAGCAAAGCTAGACTAGAGGGCAATGAGCAGTTCTTC.

Worth noting for this clone: This sample also contains other DNA sequences that code for the same CDR3. This chain connects TRBV4-1 to TRBJ1-1; D not certain. V was clipped by 2 bases and J by 1 base, with 8 bases between them. Germline CDR1 and CDR2: MGHRA and YSYEKL. The CDR3 runs 14 residues. In DNA, the CDR3 is TGCGCCAGCAGCCAACCCCGGGGGAACACTGAAGCTTTCTTT. Its translation: CASSQPRGNTEAFF.

The rearrangement joins TRBV7-2 to TRBJ1-5, with 10 bases that match TRBD1. Germline lookup yields CDR1 SGHTA and CDR2 FQGNSA. After removal of 2 bases from V and 4 bases from J, the junction contained 5 bases not matched to a gene. This CDR3 has 16 residues. The CDR3 is CASSLSWDRGNQPQHF. The CDR3 nucleotides are TGTGCCAGCAGCTTAAGCTGGGACAGGGGAAATCAGCCCCAGCATTTT. Full variable domain (missing parts from reference TRBV7-2 and TRBJ1-5): GAGVSQSPSNKVTEKGKDVELRCDPISGHTALYWYRQSLGQGLEFLIYFQGNSAPDKSGLPSDRFSAERTGGSVSTLTIQRTQQEDSAVYLCASSLSWDRGNQPQHFGDGTRLSIL.

The V call is TRBV25-1, the J call TRBJ1-1, with a tentative D call TRBD1 (6 bases). Trimming left V 7 bases short and J 6 bases short, with 12 bases between. The CDR3 spans 12 residues. Germline-derived CDR1 and CDR2 are MGHDK and SYGVNS. The CDR3 sequence is CASIGGVAEAFF. For the CDR3, the DNA is TGTGCCAGCATAGGGGGTGTCGCTGAAGCTTTCTTT.

This chain links TRBV7-9 with TRBJ1-3; possibly TRBD1 for D (6 bases). Trimming stripped 4 bases from V and 4 bases from J, with 11 bases between. CDR3 length: 14 residues. Germline V gene sequence: CDR1 SEHNR, CDR2 FQNEAQ (reference sequence). The CDR3 bases are TGTGCCAGCAGCTCGACGGACAGCGGAAACACCATATATTTT. This translates into CASSSTDSGNTIYF.

This chain joins TRBV5-1 and TRBJ1-1; D call uncertain. Trimming shortened V by 0 bases and J by 1 base, and 16 bases separated the two germline ends. The CDR3 contains 17 residues. CDR1 SGHRS and CDR2 YFSETQ come from the germline V gene. Here the CDR3 DNA reads TGCGCCAGCAGCTTGGAGGCCTTTAGCCGTGGGAACACTGAAGCTTTCTTT. Amino acids: CASSLEAFSRGNTEAFF.

The V and J genes are TRBV19 and TRBJ1-5; tentatively, D is TRBD1 (5 bases). CDR1 and CDR2 (germline): LNHDA, SQIVND (reference sequence). The CDR3 consists of 14 residues. Deletions cut 7 bases from V and 6 bases from J, with 16 bases between. The CDR3 DNA follows: TGTGCCAGTACCTCGGCAGGGTCAACTCAGCCCCAGCATTTT. It yields the protein CASTSAGSTQPQHF.

The chain's CDR3 is CASSPVYSGLAAPTDTQYF. CDR3 sequence (DNA): TGTGCCAGCAGCCCAGTATACTCAGGACTAGCGGCACCCACAGATACGCAGTATTTT. The gene calls are TRBV3-1 (or the pseudogene TRBV3-2) and TRBJ2-3; TRBD2 agrees at 10 bases. There are 19 residues in the CDR3. The V gene end was trimmed by 4 bases and the J gene end by 2 bases; junction bases not matched to a gene: 15. Germline CDR1 LGHDT, CDR2 YNNKEL (reference sequence).

This chain connects TRBV12-5 to TRBJ2-7, with D tentatively TRBD2 (5 bases). Germline values: CDR1 LGHNT, CDR2 FRNRAP. The CDR3 is 14 residues long. Trimming stripped 4 bases from V and 0 bases from J, with 10 bases between. Here the CDR3 DNA reads TGTGCTAGTGGTTCGCCGGGAAACTCCTACGAGCAGTACTTC. Protein sequence: CASGSPGNSYEQYF.

This clone was seen a few times. The chain employs TRBV7-9 and TRBJ2-7; D perhaps matches TRBD2 (5 bases). V lost 5 bases and J lost 0, with 11 bases in between. The CDR3 is 14 amino acids. In germline, CDR1 is SEHNR, CDR2 FQNEAQ (reference sequence). CDR3 amino acids: CASSEDTSSYEQYF. In DNA form, the CDR3 reads TGTGCCAGCAGCGAAGATACTAGCTCCTACGAGCAGTACTTC.

Here the CDR3 reads CASKGGAETQYF. CDR3 bases: TGTGCCAGCAAAGGGGGGGCTGAGACCCAGTACTTC. J is TRBJ2-5 and V is TRBV11-2; possible D gene TRBD2, 7 bases. The germline V gene has CDR1 SGHAT and CDR2 FQNNGV. The CDR3 sequence is 12 residues long. V was clipped by 7 bases and J by 5 bases, with 11 bases between them.

This clone has more than one count but fewer than ten. The J gene is TRBJ2-2, the V gene TRBV10-1, with TRBD1 matching 9 bases. V shed 2 bases, J shed 3 bases, and the junction held 1 base outside the gene matches. There are 15 residues in the CDR3. Germline V gene data show CDR1 as WNHNN and CDR2 as SYGVQD (reference sequence). The CDR3 protein is CASSERQGDTGELFF. The CDR3 nucleotides read TGCGCCAGCAGTGAGAGACAGGGGGACACCGGGGAGCTGTTTTTT.

The gene calls are TRBV28 and TRBJ1-2; tentatively, D is TRBD1 (6 bases). The CDR3 is 13 residues long. V was clipped by 5 bases and J by 4 bases, with 11 bases between them. The germline V gene has CDR1 MDHEN and CDR2 SYDVKM. Here the CDR3 DNA reads TGTGCCAGCAGTATCGACAGGCCCTATGGCTACACCTTC. Translated, it gives CASSIDRPYGYTF.

This clone was counted only a few times. The rearrangement joins TRBV28 to TRBJ1-1, with 7 positions matching TRBD1. This CDR3 has 13 residues. The germline V gene encodes CDR1 MDHEN and CDR2 SYDVKM. V lost 6 bases, J lost 3 bases, and 4 bases stayed unmatched. The CDR3 DNA reads as TGTGCCAGCAGGGGACAGTCGCACACTGAAGCTTTCTTT. Translation: CASRGQSHTEAFF.

This sequence joins TRBV10-3 and TRBJ1-4; tentative D call: TRBD1 (5 bases). Germline-derived CDR1 and CDR2 are ENHRY and SYGVKD. The ends were cut back, 8 bases at V and 8 bases at J, with 12 bases in the middle. This CDR3 region has 12 residues. The CDR3 is CAISRVGEKLFF. The CDR3 bases are TGTGCCATCTCCAGGGTCGGAGAAAAACTGTTTTTT.

The chain is built from TRBV4-1 and TRBJ1-5; TRBD1 might be the D (5 bases). Germline V CDR1 and CDR2: MGHRA, YSYEKL. V lost 2 bases and J 6 bases, leaving 8 bases between the germline ends. The CDR3 loop spans 13 amino acids. CDR3 in amino acids: CASSQLGGQPQHF. The CDR3 DNA follows: TGCGCCAGCAGCCAACTGGGGGGTCAGCCCCAGCATTTT.

V usage is TRBV4-1 and J usage is TRBJ1-1; D is uncertain. The CDR3 length is 13 residues. Germline V lookup: CDR1 MGHRA, CDR2 YSYEKL. V was shortened by 2 bases and J by 3 bases, with 7 bases between the two germline ends. The CDR3 region is CASSQMEDTEAFF. The CDR3 nucleotides read TGCGCCAGCAGCCAAATGGAGGACACTGAAGCTTTCTTT.

This chain uses TRBV7-3 with TRBJ2-2; 12 bases are shared with TRBD1. With V trimmed by 4 bases and J by 7 bases, 4 bases remained unmatched. The CDR3 is made up of 15 amino acids. Germline CDR1 SGHTA, CDR2 FQGTGA. The CDR3 here is CASSSGTGGGGELFF. The CDR3 region has the DNA TGTGCCAGCAGCTCGGGGACAGGGGGCGGCGGGGAGCTGTTTTTT.

DNA of the CDR3: TGCGCCAGCAGCCCCGGGGCTAGCGGCACCTACGAGCAGTACTTC. As protein: CASSPGASGTYEQYF. The chain joins TRBV5-1 to TRBJ2-7; 7 bases map to TRBD2. The junction had 9 bases not matched to a gene; V was cut back by 4 bases and J by 2 bases. Germline V lookup: CDR1 SGHRS, CDR2 YFSETQ. The CDR3 sequence is 15 residues long.

The rearrangement uses TRBV30 and TRBJ2-7, with a tentative D call TRBD1 (6 bases). The CDR3 loop spans 15 amino acids. Germline-derived CDR1 and CDR2 are GTSNPN and SVGIG (reference sequence). V was shortened by 0 bases and J by 3 bases, with 15 bases between the two germline ends. The CDR3: CAWSVHRAQVYEQYF. DNA of the CDR3: TGTGCCTGGAGTGTACACAGGGCGCAGGTCTACGAGCAGTACTTC.

This sequence joins TRBV5-6 and TRBJ1-1; a possible D gene is TRBD1 (5 bases). Trimming cost V 4 bases and J 5 bases, with 12 bases left between them. CDR1 is SGHDT and CDR2 is YYEEEE in the germline V gene. This CDR3 has 13 residues. The CDR3 sequence is CASSTAGITEAFF. Written as DNA, the CDR3 is TGTGCCAGCAGCACGGCAGGGATAACTGAAGCTTTCTTT.

A remark on this clone: At one of its ends the junction is not consistent with the germline gene, which may arise from a read error. The chain employs TRBV7-7 and TRBJ1-5; D is perhaps TRBD1 (6 bases). The germline gives CDR1 SSHAT, CDR2 FNYEAQ (reference sequence). This CDR3 has 15 amino acids. The CDR3 is CASSENRVCNQPQHF. CDR3 DNA: TGTGCTAGCAGCGAAAACAGGGTTTGCAATCAGCCCCAGCATTTT.

The gene calls are TRBV3-1 (or the pseudogene TRBV3-2) and TRBJ1-2; no definite D call. This CDR3 has 13 amino acids. V was trimmed by 0 bases and J by 4 bases, leaving 6 bases between them. CDR1 and CDR2 (germline): LGHDT, YNNKEL (reference sequence). CDR3 in DNA: TGTGCCAGCAGCCAAGAGTTCTTCTATGGCTACACCTTC. Protein sequence: CASSQEFFYGYTF.

As concerns this clone: An end of the junction does not agree with germline; a read error may underlie this. V gene TRBV5-1 combines with J gene TRBJ2-1; D is possibly TRBD1 (6 bases). The germline V gene has CDR1 SGHRS and CDR2 YFSETQ. The CDR3 totals 16 residues. CDR3 bases: TGCGCCAGCAGTTTGGAACCACAGGGCTCCTACAATGAGCAGTTCTTC. It codes for CASSLEPQGSYNEQFF.

The chain carries TRBV12-3 or TRBV12-4 and TRBJ1-1, with D tentatively TRBD1 (5 bases). The CDR3 sequence is 13 residues long. The germline V and J ends were trimmed by 2 bases and 4 bases, with 8 bases remaining between them. Here the CDR3 DNA reads TGTGCCAGCAGTTTACAGGGACTCACTGAAGCTTTCTTT. This translates into CASSLQGLTEAFF.

V is TRBV6-6 and J is TRBJ1-4; TRBD1 might be the D (5 bases). There are 10 residues in the CDR3. V was clipped by 6 bases and J by 14 bases, with 10 bases between them. Germline V gene sequence: CDR1 MNHNY, CDR2 SVGAGI (reference sequence). The CDR3 sequence: CASRHDSLFF. The CDR3 DNA follows: TGTGCCAGCAGACACGACAGCCTGTTTTTT.

This clone was detected a few times. This chain uses TRBV11-2 with TRBJ1-1; D call uncertain. V lost 4 bases, J lost 5 bases, and 11 bases lay in between. CDR3 length: 13 residues. CDR1 is SGHAT and CDR2 is FQNNGV in the germline V gene. The chain's CDR3 is CASSYTRDTEAFF. For the CDR3, the DNA is TGTGCCAGCAGCTATACCCGCGATACTGAAGCTTTCTTT.